The T cell receptor beta chain described here comes from a study of shared clonotypes between healthy human individuals. Comments on this clone: This specimen includes other DNA sequences encoding the same CDR3.

Only in-frame clones appear in the TCRdb table, and some are missing; sequencing was by immunoSEQ multiplex PCR. The sample holds some 1 million clones, approximately 76% seen once. Germline V gene lookup returns CDR1 SGHRS and CDR2 YFSETQ. Trimming took 5 bases from V and 4 from J, leaving 15 bases between them. CDR3 length: 14 amino acids. Specimen: memory CD4+ T cells sorted from blood. This sample's subset: CD45RA-negative fraction. This TCR was recovered from a man aged 18 to 29 in good health. The chain links TRBV5-1 to TRBJ2-5; D possibly corresponds to TRBD2 (7 bases). CDR3 nucleotides: TGCGCCAGCAGTGGAGGGGGGGCTGGAGAGACCCAGTACTTC. Its protein product is CASSGGGAGETQYF.